Below, 20 T cell receptor beta chains from the same sample are listed, as sequenced in a study of cytomegalovirus exposure and HLA in healthy donors (TCRdb year 2017). Library preparation used the immunoSEQ multiplex PCR assay. For the multiplex PCR, a mixture combining 60 forward primers for TCR Vbeta segments and 13 reverse primers for TCR Jbeta segments was used. TCRdb took this table from immuneACCESS and kept in-frame rearrangements with V and J called. Such tables lack part of the clones; where checked against another copy, unresolved V genes explain under half of the gap, and the rest is unexplained. This sample has over 150,000 clones in its table, and just over 75% of those were observed once. The ten most abundant clones make up approximately 1.3% of the sample. Source material: PBMCs. Every receptor here comes from a young woman in good health and CMV-seropositive.

The genes are TRBV6-5 and TRBJ1-1; 8 bases fit TRBD1. Germline values: CDR1 MNHEY, CDR2 SVGAGI. The V gene end was trimmed by 6 bases and the J gene end by 0 bases; junction bases not matched to a gene: 6. This CDR3 contains 15 residues. DNA of the CDR3: TGTGCCAGCAGCCGCCCGACAGGGGTGAACACTGAAGCTTTCTTT. It yields the protein CASSRPTGVNTEAFF.

The rearrangement uses TRBV30 and TRBJ2-3; D possibly corresponds to TRBD1 (5 bases). Germline CDR1 reads GTSNPN; CDR2 reads SVGIG (reference sequence). V was trimmed by 8 bases and J by 3 bases, leaving 18 bases between them. The CDR3 contains 14 residues. The CDR3 DNA follows: TGTGCCACCCAACAAGGGGCGCCAACAGATACGCAGTATTTT. It yields the protein CATQQGAPTDTQYF.

V usage is TRBV6-1 and J usage is TRBJ2-2; 9 bases are shared with TRBD2. This CDR3 contains 14 residues. The ends lost 6 bases at V and 6 bases at J; junction bases unmatched: 5. The germline V gene has CDR1 MNHNS and CDR2 SASEGT. CDR3: CASSPAGGAGELFF. For the CDR3, the DNA is TGTGCCAGCAGCCCGGCGGGGGGGGCCGGGGAGCTGTTTTTT.

The chain employs TRBV6-1 and TRBJ2-7; 9 positions agree with TRBD1. Per the germline V gene, CDR1 is MNHNS and CDR2 is SASEGT. The CDR3 has 17 amino acids. V was pared by 4 bases and J by 2 bases, with 12 bases of the junction left unmatched. The CDR3 here is CASSAQTQGQGPYEQYF. The CDR3 region has the DNA TGTGCCAGCAGTGCCCAAACACAGGGACAGGGTCCCTACGAGCAGTACTTC.

The chain couples TRBV9 to TRBJ2-1; 8 positions match TRBD2. After removal of 4 bases from V and 6 bases from J, the junction contained 12 bases not matched to a gene. CDR1 is SGDLS, CDR2 YYNGEE, per germline. This CDR3 is 16 amino acids long. CDR3 sequence reads: CASSRGREGRVNEQFF. The CDR3 region has the DNA TGTGCCAGCAGCAGAGGCCGGGAGGGCCGGGTCAATGAGCAGTTCTTC.

V usage is TRBV19 and J usage is TRBJ2-5; 8 bases match TRBD1. The CDR3 totals 15 residues. Germline CDR1 reads LNHDA; CDR2 reads SQIVND (reference sequence). J was trimmed by 5 bases and V by 7 bases; bases with no gene match: 12. For the CDR3, the DNA is TGTGCCAGTACCGCTGGACAGGGCGCAAGTGAGACCCAGTACTTC. It is translated as CASTAGQGASETQYF.

The rearrangement uses TRBV27 and TRBJ1-1; D unclear. This CDR3 is built from 14 residues. Germline CDR1 is MNHEY and CDR2 is SMNVEV (reference sequence). Trimming left V 4 bases short and J 1 base short, with 10 bases between. CDR3 protein: CASSYSRSNTEAFF. In DNA, the CDR3 is TGTGCCAGCAGTTACAGTAGATCGAACACTGAAGCTTTCTTT.

V usage is TRBV7-3 and J usage is TRBJ2-2, with 7 bases that match TRBD1. Germline V gene lookup returns CDR1 SGHTA and CDR2 FQGTGA. V shed 6 bases, J shed 4 bases, and the junction held 14 bases outside the gene matches. The CDR3 has 17 amino acids. The CDR3: CASSLTVGAGGTGELFF. Written as DNA, the CDR3 is TGTGCCAGCAGTCTTACGGTGGGGGCAGGGGGCACCGGGGAGCTGTTTTTT.

The chain is built from TRBV4-1 and TRBJ2-7, with D unresolved. The CDR3 extends over 14 amino acids. Looked up from germline, CDR1 is MGHRA and CDR2 is YSYEKL. Trimming took 2 bases from V and 2 from J, leaving 10 bases between them. This chain's CDR3 is CASSQPTSTYEQYF. DNA for the CDR3: TGCGCCAGCAGCCAACCTACTTCCACCTACGAGCAGTACTTC.

V gene TRBV6-6 combines with J gene TRBJ2-1; 10 nucleotides match TRBD2. Losses at the gene ends were 2 bases for V and 8 bases for J; bases not matched to a gene: 6. Germline V gives CDR1 MNHNY, CDR2 SVGAGI (reference sequence). This CDR3 region has 15 residues. The CDR3 DNA reads TGTGCCAGCAGTTACGCGATAGCGGGAGGCGATGAGCAGTTCTTC. It translates to CASSYAIAGGDEQFF.

The chain has TRBV6-1 and TRBJ1-2; a weak D match, TRBD1 (6 bases). The germline V gene has CDR1 MNHNS and CDR2 SASEGT. The V end was cut by 4 bases, the J end by 1 base, with 16 bases between. This CDR3 comprises 16 residues. The CDR3 nucleotides read TGTGCCAGCAGTGCCACTTCGAGGGGGGGTAACTATGGCTACACCTTC. It is translated as CASSATSRGGNYGYTF.

The V call is TRBV6-1, the J call TRBJ1-1, with TRBD1 as a possible D gene (6 bases). V was cut by 5 bases and J by 2 bases, with 15 bases left in between. Germline V gene data show CDR1 as MNHNS and CDR2 as SASEGT. CDR3 length: 15 residues. The CDR3, as DNA: TGTGCCAGCAGTTCTCGACAGGAACTAAACACTGAAGCTTTCTTT. Translation gives CASSSRQELNTEAFF.

This chain links TRBV7-2 with TRBJ2-1; 12 bases are a match to TRBD2. J gave up 8 bases and V 1 base, and 6 bases lay outside the gene matches. The CDR3 sequence is 16 residues long. Germline values: CDR1 SGHTA, CDR2 FQGNSA. The CDR3 region has the DNA TGTGCCAGCAGCTTAGAAGGACTAGCGGGAATTTATGAGCAGTTCTTC. Its translation: CASSLEGLAGIYEQFF.

This clone has more than one count but fewer than ten. The chain carries TRBV6-1 and TRBJ1-2; D unclear. Per the germline V gene, CDR1 is MNHNS and CDR2 is SASEGT. This CDR3 is built from 12 residues. The V end was cut by 3 bases, the J end by 6 bases, with 8 bases between. This CDR3 is CASSEAGDGYTF. CDR3 bases: TGTGCCAGCAGTGAGGCGGGAGATGGCTACACCTTC.

V usage is TRBV14 and J usage is TRBJ2-5; D gene uncertain. V lost 0 bases, J lost 5 bases, and 13 bases lay in between. Germline CDR1 and CDR2: SGHDN and FVKESK. The CDR3 is made up of 15 amino acids. Written as DNA, the CDR3 is TGTGCCAGCAGCCAAGATCTTCAGTTACCGGAGACCCAGTACTTC. It is translated as CASSQDLQLPETQYF.

For the CDR3, the DNA is TGTGCCAGCAGACCCAGGGGCCCAGATACGCAGTATTTT. Its protein is CASRPRGPDTQYF. The gene calls are TRBV28 and TRBJ2-3, with D maybe TRBD1 (6 bases). Germline V gives CDR1 MDHEN, CDR2 SYDVKM. V was cut by 6 bases and J by 4 bases, with 11 bases left in between. This CDR3 has 13 residues.

The V gene is TRBV30, the J gene TRBJ1-1; no reliable D call. Deletions cut 1 base from V and 1 base from J, with 7 bases between. Germline V gene lookup returns CDR1 GTSNPN and CDR2 SVGIG (reference sequence). The CDR3 is 13 amino acids. CDR3 coding DNA: TGTGCCTGGAGTGAACAACGGAACACTGAAGCTTTCTTT. Translation gives CAWSEQRNTEAFF.

V gene TRBV13 combines with J gene TRBJ2-7, with 11 bases identical to TRBD2. The CDR3 loop spans 17 amino acids. V trimming: 3 bases; J trimming: 3 bases; junction bases outside the gene matches: 10. Germline CDR1 and CDR2: PRHDT and FYEKMQ (reference sequence). This chain's CDR3 is CASSFLSGRDPHYEQYF. The CDR3 nucleotides read TGTGCCAGCAGCTTCCTTAGCGGGAGGGACCCCCACTACGAGCAGTACTTC. Supplemented by reference TRBV13 and TRBJ2-7, the full variable domain reads AAGVIQSPRHLIKEKRETATLKCYPIPRHDTVYWYQQGPGQDPQFLISFYEKMQSDKGSIPDRFSAQQFSDYHSELNMSSLELGDSALYFCASSFLSGRDPHYEQYFGPGTRLTVT.

The chain uses TRBV19 and TRBJ2-7; 11 positions agree with TRBD2. The CDR3 contains 16 residues. CDR1 is LNHDA, CDR2 SQIVND, per germline (reference sequence). V lost 0 bases to trimming and J lost 2 bases; unmatched junction nucleotides: 3. The CDR3 reads CASSIDLLAGAYEQYF. For the CDR3, the DNA is TGTGCCAGTAGTATAGACCTACTAGCGGGGGCCTACGAGCAGTACTTC.

A few counts support this clone. This chain links TRBV5-8 with TRBJ1-1; D is unclear. V lost 5 bases to trimming and J lost 0 bases, with 8 bases between them. The CDR3 sequence is 13 residues long. Per germline, CDR1 SGHTS and CDR2 YDEGEE. DNA for the CDR3: TGTGCCAGCAGTCAGGCCCTGAACACTGAAGCTTTCTTT. Residues: CASSQALNTEAFF.